This T cell receptor beta chain was identified during a study of post-analysis software for immune sequencing data. Across the study: The patients showed relapsing-remitting, secondary progressive and progressive-relapsing multiple sclerosis courses.

The CDR3 consists of 16 residues. Germline V lookup: CDR1 ENHRY, CDR2 SYGVKD. The V end lost 3 bases, the J end lost 2 bases, and 16 bases lay between the germline ends. Concerning this clonotype itself: Its antigen is undetermined.

Unique molecular identifiers tagged the TCR beta cDNA libraries. MiXCR was run by TCRdb on the PCR reads, yielding one entry per CDR3 protein. Of roughly 800,000 distinct CDR3 sequences detected, 40% to 55% appear once; the ten largest clones hold roughly 4.4%. Study results and caveats: A significant reduction in normalized Chao1 diversity was observed in multiple sclerosis patients versus controls. Five or six TRBV segments, TRBV5-6, TRBV5-1 and TRBV20-1 among them, were found more frequent in patients than controls.

This clonotype was obtained from a girl aged 10 to 17 with multiple sclerosis. The sample comprised blood. The rearrangement joins TRBV10-3 to TRBJ1-2; D remains unclear. This CDR3 reads CAISEGSRLFNYGYTF. CDR3 bases: TGTGCCATCAGTGAAGGCAGCCGCCTGTTCAACTATGGCTACACCTTC.